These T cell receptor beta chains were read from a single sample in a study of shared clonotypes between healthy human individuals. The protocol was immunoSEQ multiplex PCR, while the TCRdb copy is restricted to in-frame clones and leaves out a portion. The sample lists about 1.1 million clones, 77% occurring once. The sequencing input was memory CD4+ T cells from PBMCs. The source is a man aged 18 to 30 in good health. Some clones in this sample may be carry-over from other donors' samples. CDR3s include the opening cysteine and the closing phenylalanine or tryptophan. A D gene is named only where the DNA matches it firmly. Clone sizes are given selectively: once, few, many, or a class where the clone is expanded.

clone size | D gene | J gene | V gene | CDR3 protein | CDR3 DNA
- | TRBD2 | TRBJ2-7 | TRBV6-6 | CASSRGGAYEQYF | TGTGCCAGCAGTCGGGGGGGAGCCTACGAGCAGTACTTC
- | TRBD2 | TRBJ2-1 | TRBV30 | CACRGGSKNYNEQFF | TGTGCCTGCCGCGGGGGAAGCAAAAATTACAACGAGCAGTTCTTC
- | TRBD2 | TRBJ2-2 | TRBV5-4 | CASSSGLAGGLIGELFF | TGTGCCAGCAGCTCTGGACTAGCGGGAGGTTTGATCGGGGAGCTGTTTTTT
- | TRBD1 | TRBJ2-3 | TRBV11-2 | CASRTTGGTDTQYF | TGTGCCAGCAGGACGACAGGGGGGACAGATACGCAGTATTTT
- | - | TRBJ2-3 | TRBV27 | CASPLGELTDTQYF | TGTGCCAGCCCTCTGGGGGAGCTGACAGATACGCAGTATTTT
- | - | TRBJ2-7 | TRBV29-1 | CSARGDASRGAYEQYF | TGCAGCGCTAGAGGGGACGCCTCCCGTGGGGCCTACGAGCAGTACTTC
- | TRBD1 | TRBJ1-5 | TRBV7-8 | CASSLALGTGTKIGGVLPQHF | TGTGCCAGCAGCTTAGCGCTCGGGACAGGGACCAAAATAGGGGGTGTTCTGCCCCAGCATTTT
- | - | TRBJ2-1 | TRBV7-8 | CASSSSWGTEQFF | TGTGCCAGCAGTTCGTCATGGGGAACTGAGCAGTTCTTC
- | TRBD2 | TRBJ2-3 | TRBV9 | CASSTGTSGSTDTQYF | TGTGCCAGCAGCACCGGGACTAGCGGGAGCACAGATACGCAGTATTTT
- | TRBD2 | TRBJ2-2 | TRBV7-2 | CASSPSGSGTGELFF | TGTGCCAGCAGCCCTAGCGGGAGTGGCACCGGGGAGCTGTTTTTT
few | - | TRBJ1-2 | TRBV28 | CASSLIRTEFYGYTF | TGTGCCAGCAGTTTAATAAGGACAGAATTCTATGGCTACACCTTC
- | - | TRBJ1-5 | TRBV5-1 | CASSLGDSSNQPQHF | TGCGCCAGCAGCTTGGGTGACTCGTCCAATCAGCCCCAGCATTTT
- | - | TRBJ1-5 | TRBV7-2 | CASSLASGQPQHF | TGTGCCAGCAGCTTAGCTTCAGGTCAGCCCCAGCATTTT
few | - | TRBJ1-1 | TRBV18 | CASSPRGYTEAFF | TGTGCCAGCTCACCACGGGGTTACACTGAAGCTTTCTTT
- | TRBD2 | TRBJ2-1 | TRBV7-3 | CASSAPGTSGKNEQFF | TGTGCCAGCAGCGCTCCCGGGACTAGCGGGAAAAATGAGCAGTTCTTC
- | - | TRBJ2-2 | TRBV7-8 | CASIRGSNTGELFF | TGTGCCAGCATACGCGGGTCCAACACCGGGGAGCTGTTTTTT
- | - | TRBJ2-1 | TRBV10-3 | CAISGVRFGGGNNEQFF | TGTGCCATCAGTGGCGTTAGGTTTGGGGGTGGGAACAATGAGCAGTTCTTC
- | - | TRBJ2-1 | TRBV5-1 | CASSLLLGGNVNEQFF | TGCGCCAGCAGCTTGCTGTTGGGGGGCAACGTGAATGAGCAGTTCTTC
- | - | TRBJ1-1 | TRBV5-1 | CASSLQLPGDTEAFF | TGCGCCAGCAGCTTACAACTCCCGGGAGACACTGAAGCTTTCTTT
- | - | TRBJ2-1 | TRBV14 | CASSQERPPRRLPQENYNEQFF | TGTGCCAGCAGCCAAGAACGCCCCCCCCGGAGGCTACCCCAAGAAAATTACAATGAGCAGTTCTTC
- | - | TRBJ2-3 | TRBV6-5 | CASSYSSVLATDTQCF | TGTGCCAGCAGTTACTCTAGTGTTCTGGCCACAGATACGCAGTGTTTT
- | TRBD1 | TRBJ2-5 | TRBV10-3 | CAISADTGVETQYF | TGTGCCATCAGTGCCGATACAGGGGTAGAGACCCAGTACTTC
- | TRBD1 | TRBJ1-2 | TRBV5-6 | CASSADRGRGYTF | TGTGCCAGCAGCGCGGACAGGGGACGAGGCTACACCTTC
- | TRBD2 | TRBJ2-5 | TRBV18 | CASSPGLGPAETQYF | TGTGCCAGCTCACCAGGACTAGGGCCCGCAGAGACCCAGTACTTC
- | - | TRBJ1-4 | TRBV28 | CASSSPPGGTSGEKLFF | TGTGCCAGCAGTTCACCTCCCGGGGGGACATCAGGTGAAAAACTGTTTTTT
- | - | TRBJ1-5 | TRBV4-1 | CASSQEGGGVGNQPQHF | TGCGCCAGCAGCCAAGAAGGCGGGGGCGTAGGCAATCAGCCCCAGCATTTT
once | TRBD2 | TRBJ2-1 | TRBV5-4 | CASSPGLAGGPLNEQFF | TGCGCCAGCAGCCCGGGACTAGCGGGAGGGCCGTTAAATGAGCAGTTCTTC
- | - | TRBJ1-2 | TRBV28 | CASGGDGGLRGYTF | TGTGCCAGTGGAGGGGATGGGGGGCTTCGTGGCTACACCTTC
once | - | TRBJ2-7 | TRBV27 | CASSPQGGGSEQYF | TGTGCCAGCAGTCCCCAGGGAGGGGGAAGCGAGCAGTACTTC
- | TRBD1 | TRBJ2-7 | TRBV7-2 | CASSPARGQEQYF | TGTGCCAGCAGCCCGGCCAGGGGGCAAGAGCAGTACTTC
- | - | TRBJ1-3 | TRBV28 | CASRGGARSGNTIYF | TGTGCCAGCCGGGGGGGGGCCCGCTCTGGAAACACCATATATTTT
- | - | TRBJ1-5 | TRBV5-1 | CASSLGLGSQPQHF | TGCGCCAGCAGCTTGGGGCTGGGATCTCAGCCCCAGCATTTT
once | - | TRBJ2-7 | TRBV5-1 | CASRSTAENAYEQYF | TGCGCCAGCAGATCGACAGCGGAGAATGCCTACGAGCAGTACTTC
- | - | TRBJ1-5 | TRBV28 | CASSLVDQPQHF | TGTGCCAGCAGTTTGGTAGATCAGCCCCAGCATTTT
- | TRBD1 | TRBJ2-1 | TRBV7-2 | CASSRGTGAYNEQFF | TGTGCCAGCAGCCGAGGGACAGGGGCCTACAATGAGCAGTTCTTC
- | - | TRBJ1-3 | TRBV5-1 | CASSSQGSGNTIYF | TGCGCCAGCAGCTCACAGGGCTCTGGAAACACCATATATTTT
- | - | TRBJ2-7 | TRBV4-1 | CASSQGAAAGYEQYF | TGCGCCAGCAGCCAAGGGGCTGCGGCAGGCTACGAGCAGTACTTC
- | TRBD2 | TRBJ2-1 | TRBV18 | CASSPGVAGDNEQFF | TGTGCCAGCTCACCCGGGGTAGCGGGGGACAATGAGCAGTTCTTC
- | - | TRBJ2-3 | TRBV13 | CASSPHRLSTDTQYF | TGTGCCAGCAGCCCCCACCGCTTGAGCACAGATACGCAGTATTTT
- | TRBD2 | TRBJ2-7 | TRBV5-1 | CASKGTSDSYEQYF | TGCGCCAGCAAAGGGACTAGCGACTCCTACGAGCAGTACTTC
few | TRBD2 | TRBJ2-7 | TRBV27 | CASSLSGLVPPYEQYF | TGTGCCAGCAGTTTATCGGGACTAGTTCCCCCCTACGAGCAGTACTTC
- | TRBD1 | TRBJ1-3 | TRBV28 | CASSLPSGGVSNTIYF | TGTGCCAGCAGTTTACCCTCAGGGGGTGTTAGTAACACCATATATTTT
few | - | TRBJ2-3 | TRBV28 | CASSLKGGTQYF | TGTGCCAGCAGTTTAAAAGGGGGTACGCAGTATTTT
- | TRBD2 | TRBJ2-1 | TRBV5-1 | CASSTVAGVSYNEQFF | TGCGCCAGCAGCACAGTAGCGGGAGTGTCCTACAATGAGCAGTTCTTC
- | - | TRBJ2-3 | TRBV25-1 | CATRHGSTDTQYF | TGTGCCACCAGACACGGGAGCACAGATACGCAGTATTTT
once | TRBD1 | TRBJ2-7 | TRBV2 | CASKVSGRTGEQYF | TGTGCCAGCAAAGTATCAGGGAGGACAGGGGAGCAGTACTTC